Detailed here is one TCR beta chain. The entry originates in a study of blood T cell repertoires in COVID-19. Overall study: COVID-19 samples, acute and convalescent, were from the United States, Italy and Spain. In each case, the material was cDNA or gDNA derived from T cells, B-cell-depleted T cells, or PBMCs.

CDR1 and CDR2 from the germline V gene are LNHDA and SQIVND (reference sequence). Unmatched junction bases numbered 6, after V lost 7 bases and J lost 8 bases. CDR3 length: 13 residues. The method was immunoSEQ multiplex PCR; TCRdb's version includes in-frame clones alone and lacks a portion of them. The sample has 250,000 or so clones; roughly 80% are singletons. The clonotype originates from a man aged 60-69 years with acute or convalescent COVID-19. The material sequenced was peripheral blood. This rearrangement joins TRBV19 to TRBJ1-4, with TRBD1 matching 8 bases. CDR3 region: CASNDRGGEKLFF. CDR3 nucleotides: TGTGCCAGTAATGACAGGGGAGGCGAAAAACTGTTTTTT. Full variable domain (rest looked up from reference TRBV19 and TRBJ1-4): DGGITQSPKYLFRKEGQNVTLSCEQNLNHDAMYWYRQDPGQGLRLIYYSQIVNDFQKGDIAEGYSVSREKKESFPLTVTSAQKNPTAFYLCASNDRGGEKLFFGSGTQLSVL.